This T cell receptor beta chain is drawn from a study of T cells in women clearing cervical HPV infection. Clones were read by immunoSEQ multiplex PCR, and TCRdb kept only the in-frame ones, dropping some. This listing includes some 40,000 clones. This clonotype was sampled from a woman between 18 and 70 years old with a cervical HPV16 infection that either progressed to CIN3+ or cleared (not recorded which). Sequencing was carried out using blood buffy coat.

CDR3 amino acids: CASSLGASLYGYTF. CDR3 DNA (partial): TGTGCCAGCAGCTTAGGGGCCAGCCTCTATGGC. The V call is TRBV7-9, the J call TRBJ1-2, with D unresolved. The sequenced fragment ends 3 residues before the CDR3 boundary, so the rest is inferred from the germline J gene. CDR1 is SEHNR, CDR2 FQNEAQ, per germline (reference sequence). V lost 1 base and J lost 4, with 10 bases in between. The CDR3 length is 14 residues.